This T cell receptor (beta chain) was sequenced during a study of blood T cell repertoires in COVID-19. Study details: Acute-phase and convalescent COVID-19 samples originated in the United States, Italy and Spain. T cells, B-cell-depleted T cells, or PBMCs supplied cDNA or gDNA.

This CDR3 spans 14 amino acids. The germline gives CDR1 KGHSH, CDR2 LQKENI. Trimming at V came to 5 bases and at J to 2 bases, leaving 6 bases not matched to a gene. Under the authors' procedure: The assay estimated nucleated cells by amplifying reference gene primers. Clones were read by immunoSEQ multiplex PCR, and TCRdb kept only the in-frame ones, dropping some. For V, J and clone size, that table is used; D and trimming come from the DNA. Of about 200,000 clones listed, roughly 80% were seen once; the top ten hold more than 9%. This clonotype originated in a woman older than 75 with acute or convalescent COVID-19. The chain recombines TRBV18 with TRBJ2-7; 7 bases align to TRBD1. What was sequenced was peripheral blood. DNA for the CDR3: TGTGCCAGCTCAGGGGACAGTGCCGCCTACGAGCAGTACTTC. Translated, it gives CASSGDSAAYEQYF.